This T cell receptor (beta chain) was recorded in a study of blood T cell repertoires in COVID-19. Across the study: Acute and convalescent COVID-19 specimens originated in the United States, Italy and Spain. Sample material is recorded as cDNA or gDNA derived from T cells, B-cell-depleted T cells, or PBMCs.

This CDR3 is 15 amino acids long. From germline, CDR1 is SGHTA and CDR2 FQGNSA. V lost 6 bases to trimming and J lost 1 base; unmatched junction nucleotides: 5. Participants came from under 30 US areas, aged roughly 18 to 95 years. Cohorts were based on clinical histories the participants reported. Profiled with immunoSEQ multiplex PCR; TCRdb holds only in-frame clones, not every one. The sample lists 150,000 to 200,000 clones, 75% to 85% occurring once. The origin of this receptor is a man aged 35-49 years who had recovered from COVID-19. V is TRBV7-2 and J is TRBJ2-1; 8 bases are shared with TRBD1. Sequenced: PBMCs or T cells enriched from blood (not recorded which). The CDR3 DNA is TGTGCCAGCAGTCGTACAGGGGGATCCTACAATGAGCAGTTCTTC. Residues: CASSRTGGSYNEQFF.